Presented here are 32 T cell receptor beta chains from one specimen sequenced in a study of blood T cell repertoires in COVID-19. The table came from immunoSEQ multiplex PCR; TCRdb's copy has only in-frame clones and leaves some out. The sample includes about 150,000 clones, 75% to 90% of them seen just once. The sample comprised peripheral blood. These receptors were collected from a man aged 18-30 years with COVID-19, enrolled during active disease.

This chain uses TRBV5-4 with TRBJ2-3; TRBD2 matches at 12 bases. Germline values: CDR1 SGHNT, CDR2 YYREEE (reference sequence). V gave up 4 bases and J gave up 2 bases; unmatched junction bases: 5. The length of the CDR3 is 16 residues. CDR3 nucleotides: TGTGCCAGCAGCCCGACTAGCGGGAGTGTCACAGATACGCAGTATTTT. Encoded protein: CASSPTSGSVTDTQYF. The full variable domain, with the rest looked up from reference TRBV5-4 and TRBJ2-3, is ETGVTQSPTHLIKTRGQQVTLRCSSQSGHNTVSWYQQALGQGPQFIFQYYREEENGRGNFPPRFSGLQFPNYSSELNVNALELDDSALYLCASSPTSGSVTDTQYFGPGTRLTVL.

The V and J genes are TRBV6-2 or TRBV6-3 and TRBJ2-2; 14 bases align to TRBD2. CDR3 length: 17 amino acids. Trimming removed 2 bases from V and 7 bases from J; junction bases left unmatched: 6. Germline CDR1 and CDR2: MNHEY and SVGEGT. CDR3 DNA: TGTGCCAGCAGTTACACGGGGACTAGCGGGAGTAACGGGGAGCTGTTTTTT. This codes for CASSYTGTSGSNGELFF.

The chain combines TRBV3-1 (or the pseudogene TRBV3-2) with TRBJ2-2; the D gene is possibly TRBD2 (5 bases). The CDR3 is 15 residues long. The V and J ends lost 4 bases and 7 bases respectively, with 16 bases between them. From germline, CDR1 is LGHDT and CDR2 YNNKEL (reference sequence). CDR3 amino acids: CASSRTEVRDGELFF. Written as DNA, the CDR3 is TGTGCCAGCAGCCGTACGGAGGTGAGGGACGGGGAGCTGTTTTTT.

This clone was counted a few times. V usage is TRBV6-2 or TRBV6-3 and J usage is TRBJ2-1, with a tentative D call TRBD2 (6 bases). Germline lookup yields CDR1 MNHEY and CDR2 SVGEGT. Trimming cost V 2 bases and J 10 bases, with 18 bases left between them. This CDR3 region has 15 residues. DNA for the CDR3: TGTGCCAGCAGTTACCCCCTCCTCGGGAGCGACGAGCAGTTCTTC. Protein product: CASSYPLLGSDEQFF.

The chain has TRBV27 and TRBJ1-6; 8 nucleotides align to TRBD1. J gave up 8 bases and V 2 bases, and 8 bases lay outside the gene matches. Germline V gene data show CDR1 as MNHEY and CDR2 as SMNVEV (reference sequence). The CDR3 spans 16 residues. The CDR3 coding sequence is TGTGCCAGCAGTTTACAGGGGGCTATCGTCGATTCACCCCTCCACTTT. Translation: CASSLQGAIVDSPLHF.

A few counts support this clone. This chain uses TRBV28 with TRBJ1-2; 8 bases are a match to TRBD1. Germline lookup yields CDR1 MDHEN and CDR2 SYDVKM. Germline trimming cut 6 bases from V and 9 bases from J; bases unmatched to any gene: 9. This CDR3 has 13 residues. In DNA form, the CDR3 reads TGTGCCAGCAGACCACAACAGGGGGGAAGCTACACCTTC. Translation gives CASRPQQGGSYTF.

V usage is TRBV18 and J usage is TRBJ2-1, with TRBD1 matching over 8 bases. V shed 5 bases, J shed 4 bases, and the junction held 10 bases outside the gene matches. CDR3 length: 16 residues. Germline assignment: CDR1 KGHSH and CDR2 LQKENI. The CDR3 region is CASSSPGGRLYNEQFF. In DNA, the CDR3 is TGTGCCAGCTCATCTCCAGGGGGCAGGCTTTACAATGAGCAGTTCTTC.

The chain combines TRBV20-1 with TRBJ2-7; D gene unclear. Trimming left V 0 bases short and J 8 bases short, with 8 bases between. The CDR3 has 11 residues. The V gene's germline CDR1 is DFQATT and CDR2 SNEGSKA (reference sequence). The CDR3 DNA sequence: TGCAGTGCTAGAGATTACCAGAAGCAGTACTTC. Its translation: CSARDYQKQYF.

This clone was counted a few times. The chain is built from TRBV14 and TRBJ2-7; 8 nucleotides align to TRBD2. V shed 5 bases and J 2 bases; nucleotides not matched to a gene: 2. Germline CDR1 reads SGHDN; CDR2 reads FVKESK. This CDR3 comprises 13 residues. CDR3 DNA sequence: TGTGCCAGCAGCTTTAGCGGGGCCTACGAGCAGTACTTC. This codes for CASSFSGAYEQYF.

The chain joins TRBV14 to TRBJ2-6, with D unclear. Germline V gives CDR1 SGHDN, CDR2 FVKESK. Trimming left V 2 bases short and J 3 bases short, with 8 bases between. This CDR3 is built from 15 residues. The CDR3 DNA follows: TGTGCCAGCAGCCAACGCAGTCTTGGGGCCAACGTCCTGACTTTC. This translates into CASSQRSLGANVLTF.

On this clone: In the same sample, other DNA sequences code for this CDR3. This sequence joins TRBV19 and TRBJ1-1, with 8 bases lining up with TRBD1. CDR1 is LNHDA and CDR2 is SQIVND in the germline V gene (reference sequence). The V segment lost 5 bases and the J segment 1 base; nucleotides outside the gene matches: 6. CDR3 length: 15 residues. DNA of the CDR3: TGTGCCAGTAGTTTAACCGGGACAGGGAACACTGAAGCTTTCTTT. It encodes CASSLTGTGNTEAFF.

The chain recombines TRBV10-1 with TRBJ1-1, with 8 bases identical to TRBD1. In germline, CDR1 is WNHNN, CDR2 SYGVQD (reference sequence). The CDR3 is 15 amino acids. The junction had 11 bases not matched to a gene; V was cut back by 3 bases and J by 8 bases. The CDR3 DNA is TGCGCCAGCAGTGACCCGAGGACAGGGACCGCAGAAGCTTTCTTT. It codes for CASSDPRTGTAEAFF.

The gene calls are TRBV9 and TRBJ2-1, with 15 bases lining up with TRBD2. Germline CDR1 is SGDLS and CDR2 is YYNGEE. This CDR3 region has 16 residues. The V segment lost 2 bases and the J segment 7 bases; nucleotides outside the gene matches: 4. CDR3 residues: CASSVSGTSGRNEQFF. The CDR3, as DNA: TGTGCCAGCAGCGTCTCCGGGACTAGCGGGAGGAATGAGCAGTTCTTC.

CDR3 loop: CASSYPSGGYNEQFF. In nucleotides, the CDR3 is TGTGCCAGCAGTTACCCTAGCGGGGGCTACAATGAGCAGTTCTTC. The genes are TRBV6-5 and TRBJ2-1; 10 bases match TRBD2. The CDR3 sequence is 15 residues long. The J segment lost 3 bases and the V segment lost 2 bases, leaving 1 base of the junction unmatched. Looked up from germline, CDR1 is MNHEY and CDR2 is SVGAGI.

V gene TRBV7-8 combines with J gene TRBJ2-2; 7 nucleotides align to TRBD1. The CDR3 spans 15 residues. V lost 2 bases, J lost 5 bases, and 5 bases stayed unmatched. CDR1 is SGHVS and CDR2 is FQNEAQ in the germline V gene. CDR3 sequence (DNA): TGTGCCAGCAGCTTAAACAGGGGATGGACCGGGGAGCTGTTTTTT. Residues: CASSLNRGWTGELFF. Filled out from reference TRBV7-8 and TRBJ2-2, the complete variable domain reads GAGVSQSPRYKVAKRGQDVALRCDPISGHVSLFWYQQALGQGPEFLTYFQNEAQLDKSGLPSDRFFAERPEGSVSTLKIQRTQQEDSAVYLCASSLNRGWTGELFFGEGSRLTVL.

The V call is TRBV14, the J call TRBJ1-1; 7 nucleotides agree with TRBD1. This CDR3 spans 14 amino acids. The V and J ends lost 4 bases and 3 bases, in that order; junction bases with no gene match: 5. Germline assignment: CDR1 SGHDN and CDR2 FVKESK. This CDR3 reads CASSPQGGYTEAFF. In nucleotides, the CDR3 is TGTGCCAGCAGCCCTCAGGGGGGCTACACTGAAGCTTTCTTT.

The chain combines TRBV4-3 with TRBJ2-3, with 10 bases identical to TRBD2. Germline V lookup: CDR1 LGHNA, CDR2 YSLEER. Losses at the gene ends were 0 bases for V and 5 bases for J; bases not matched to a gene: 8. The CDR3 has 17 residues. CDR3 sequence reads: CASSQDGSGRAGDTQYF. The CDR3 bases are TGCGCCAGCAGCCAAGATGGAAGCGGGAGGGCCGGAGATACGCAGTATTTT.

The rearrangement joins TRBV11-3 to TRBJ2-1; the D gene is possibly TRBD2 (5 bases). Germline CDR1 reads SGHNT; CDR2 reads YENEEA. Trimming took 2 bases from V and 9 from J, leaving 11 bases between them. The CDR3 contains 13 residues. The CDR3 DNA reads TGTGCCAGCAGCTTACGGGATGATCGTGAGCAGTTCTTC. Protein product: CASSLRDDREQFF.

The V and J genes are TRBV24-1 and TRBJ2-1; TRBD2 matches at 9 bases. V lost 4 bases and J lost 7; bases outside the gene matches: 7. Per the germline V gene, CDR1 is KGHDR and CDR2 is SFDVKD. CDR3 length equals 15 residues. The CDR3 loop is CATSETSGKGNEQFF. CDR3 nucleotide sequence: TGTGCCACCAGTGAGACTAGCGGCAAAGGGAATGAGCAGTTCTTC.

The gene calls are TRBV4-1 and TRBJ1-3; D is unresolved. The V and J ends lost 1 base and 4 bases respectively, with 11 bases between them. The CDR3 sequence is 15 residues long. CDR1 is MGHRA, CDR2 YSYEKL, per germline. The CDR3 nucleotides read TGCGCCAGCAGCCAAGGAGGGATGGGGGGAAACACCATATATTTT. As protein: CASSQGGMGGNTIYF.

The genes are TRBV27 and TRBJ1-5; the D is unclear. Between the trimmed V and J ends, which lost 5 bases and 6 bases, there was a span of 11 bases. The CDR3 length is 13 residues. Germline V gene lookup returns CDR1 MNHEY and CDR2 SMNVEV (reference sequence). The DNA of the CDR3 is TGTGCCAGCAGTCCCCGGTCGGGTCAGCCCCAGCATTTT. This gives the protein CASSPRSGQPQHF.

This clone was seen a single time. The gene calls are TRBV3-1 (or the pseudogene TRBV3-2) and TRBJ1-4; no reliable D call. V was shortened by 1 base and J by 3 bases, with 6 bases between the two germline ends. The CDR3 covers 14 residues. Germline V gene sequence: CDR1 LGHDT, CDR2 YNNKEL (reference sequence). For the CDR3, the DNA is TGTGCCAGCAGCCAAGGAGGTTCTAATGAAAAACTGTTTTTT. As protein: CASSQGGSNEKLFF.

J is TRBJ2-1 and V is TRBV27; D might be TRBD1 (6 bases). Trimming removed 6 bases from V and 5 bases from J, with 11 bases in between. Germline V lookup: CDR1 MNHEY, CDR2 SMNVEV (reference sequence). The CDR3 runs to 13 residues. The CDR3 reads CASSRTANNEQFF. The CDR3 region has the DNA TGTGCCAGCAGCCGGACAGCTAACAATGAGCAGTTCTTC.

V is TRBV7-3 and J is TRBJ2-3; D gene unclear. CDR1 is SGHTA and CDR2 is FQGTGA in the germline V gene. V lost 2 bases, J lost 2 bases, and 11 bases lay in between. The CDR3 runs to 15 residues. This CDR3 is CASSLVGVLTDTQYF. The CDR3 bases are TGTGCCAGCAGCTTAGTTGGAGTTCTCACAGATACGCAGTATTTT.

V and J are TRBV20-1 and TRBJ2-6; 7 bases line up with TRBD2. The CDR3 sequence is 16 residues long. J lost 4 bases, V lost 3 bases, and 9 bases had no gene match. Looked up from germline, CDR1 is DFQATT and CDR2 is SNEGSKA (reference sequence). The CDR3 region is CSASPLLASGANVLTF. The CDR3, as DNA: TGCAGTGCTAGTCCCCTACTAGCGAGCGGGGCCAACGTCCTGACTTTC.

About this clone: Other nucleotide sequences from this sample produce the same CDR3. This chain connects TRBV28 to TRBJ1-5, with D unclear. This CDR3 has 14 amino acids. Germline V gene lookup returns CDR1 MDHEN and CDR2 SYDVKM. Trimming shortened V by 2 bases and J by 0 bases, and 5 bases separated the two germline ends. As DNA, the CDR3 is TGTGCCAGCAGTTTAAGAGTTAGCAATCAGCCCCAGCATTTT. Protein: CASSLRVSNQPQHF.

This clone was seen a single time. This chain links TRBV6-2 or TRBV6-3 with TRBJ2-7; 8 nucleotides match TRBD1. The CDR3 has 16 residues. The germline V gene encodes CDR1 MNHEY and CDR2 SVGEGT. The J segment lost 5 bases and the V segment lost 6 bases, leaving 15 bases of the junction unmatched. The CDR3 is CASSRREDRVVHEQYF. In DNA form, the CDR3 reads TGTGCCAGCAGCCGCCGAGAGGACAGGGTTGTCCACGAGCAGTACTTC.

The genes are TRBV3-1 (or the pseudogene TRBV3-2) and TRBJ1-3; D is ambiguous. This CDR3 comprises 12 residues. V dropped 1 base and J dropped 8 bases, with 6 bases sitting between them. CDR1 and CDR2 from the germline V gene are LGHDT and YNNKEL (reference sequence). CDR3 DNA: TGTGCCAGCAGCCAAGGAGTTTACACCATATATTTT. It yields the protein CASSQGVYTIYF.

The chain has TRBV28 and TRBJ2-3, with 11 bases lining up with TRBD2. This CDR3 is 16 amino acids long. The germline CDR1 and CDR2 sequences are MDHEN and SYDVKM. The junction had 10 bases not matched to a gene; V was cut back by 7 bases and J by 4 bases. For the CDR3, the DNA is TGTGCCAGCATGGATGATAGCGGGAGGGTGGCAGATACGCAGTATTTT. This encodes CASMDDSGRVADTQYF.

The chain has TRBV5-4 and TRBJ2-7; TRBD2 agrees at 9 bases. The germline V gene has CDR1 SGHNT and CDR2 YYREEE (reference sequence). V lost 1 base, J lost 5 bases, and 4 bases stayed unmatched. The CDR3 runs to 14 residues. In nucleotides, the CDR3 is TGTGCCAGCAGCTTGCCACTAGCGGGCCACGAGCAGTACTTC. Encoded protein: CASSLPLAGHEQYF. Full variable domain (rest looked up from reference TRBV5-4 and TRBJ2-7): ETGVTQSPTHLIKTRGQQVTLRCSSQSGHNTVSWYQQALGQGPQFIFQYYREEENGRGNFPPRFSGLQFPNYSSELNVNALELDDSALYLCASSLPLAGHEQYFGPGTRLTVT.

V usage is TRBV10-3 and J usage is TRBJ2-2; D is unclear. Looked up from germline, CDR1 is ENHRY and CDR2 is SYGVKD. The CDR3 length is 14 residues. V was trimmed by 4 bases and J by 3 bases, leaving 9 bases between them. In DNA form, the CDR3 reads TGTGCCATCAGTGGCCGGAGTGACACCGGGGAGCTGTTTTTT. Translating gives CAISGRSDTGELFF.

The rearrangement joins TRBV3-1 (or the pseudogene TRBV3-2) to TRBJ2-7, with 7 positions matching TRBD2. J lost 2 bases, V lost 6 bases, and 13 bases had no gene match. CDR3 size: 16 residues. Germline CDR1 reads LGHDT; CDR2 reads YNNKEL (reference sequence). DNA for the CDR3: TGTGCCAGCAGGGACGGGGGGACTCGACCCCCCTACGAGCAGTACTTC. It encodes CASRDGGTRPPYEQYF.